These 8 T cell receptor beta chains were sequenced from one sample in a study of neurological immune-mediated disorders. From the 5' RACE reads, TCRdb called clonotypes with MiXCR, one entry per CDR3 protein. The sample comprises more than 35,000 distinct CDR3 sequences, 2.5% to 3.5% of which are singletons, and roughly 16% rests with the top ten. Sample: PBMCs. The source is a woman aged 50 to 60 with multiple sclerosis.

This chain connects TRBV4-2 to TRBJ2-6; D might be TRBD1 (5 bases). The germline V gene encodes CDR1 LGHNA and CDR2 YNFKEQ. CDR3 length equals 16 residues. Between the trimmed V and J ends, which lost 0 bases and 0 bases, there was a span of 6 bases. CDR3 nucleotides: TGTGCCAGCAGCCAAGATAGGGGCTCTGGGGCCAACGTCCTGACTTTC. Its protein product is CASSQDRGSGANVLTF.

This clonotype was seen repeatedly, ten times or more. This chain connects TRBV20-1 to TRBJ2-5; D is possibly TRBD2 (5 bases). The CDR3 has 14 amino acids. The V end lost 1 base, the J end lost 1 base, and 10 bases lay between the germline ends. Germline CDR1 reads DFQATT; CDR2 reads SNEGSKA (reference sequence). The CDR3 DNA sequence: TGCAGTGCTAGAGTCCCGGACTTCCAAGAGACCCAGTACTTC. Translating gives CSARVPDFQETQYF.

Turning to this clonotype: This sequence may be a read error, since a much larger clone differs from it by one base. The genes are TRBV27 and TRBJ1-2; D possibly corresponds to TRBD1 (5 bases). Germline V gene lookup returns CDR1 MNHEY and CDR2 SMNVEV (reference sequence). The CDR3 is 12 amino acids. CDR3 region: CDSRDPSYGYTF. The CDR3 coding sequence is TGTGACAGCAGGGACCCGTCCTATGGCTACACCTTC.

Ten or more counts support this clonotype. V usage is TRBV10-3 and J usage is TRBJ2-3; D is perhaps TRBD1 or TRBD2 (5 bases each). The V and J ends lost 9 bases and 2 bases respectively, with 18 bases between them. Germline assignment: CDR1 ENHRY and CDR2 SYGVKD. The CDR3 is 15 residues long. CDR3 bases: TGTGCCATACGGGACCCAAGTCAAAACACAGATACGCAGTATTTT. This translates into CAIRDPSQNTDTQYF.

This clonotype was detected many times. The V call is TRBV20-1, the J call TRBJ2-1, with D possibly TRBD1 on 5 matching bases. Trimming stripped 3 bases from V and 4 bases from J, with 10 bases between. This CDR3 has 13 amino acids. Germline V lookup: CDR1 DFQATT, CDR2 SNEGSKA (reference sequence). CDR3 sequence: CSASRQIYNEQFF. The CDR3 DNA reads TGCAGTGCTAGTAGACAGATTTACAATGAGCAGTTCTTC.

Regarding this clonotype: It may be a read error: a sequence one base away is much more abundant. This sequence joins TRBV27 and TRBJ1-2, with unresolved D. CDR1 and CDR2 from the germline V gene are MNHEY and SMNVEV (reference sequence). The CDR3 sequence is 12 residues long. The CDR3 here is CDSSSHRGGYTF. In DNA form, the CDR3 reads TGTGACAGCAGCTCTCACCGTGGCGGCTACACCTTC.

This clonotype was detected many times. The CDR3 coding sequence is TGTGCCAGCAGCCACGGGACAGGGAGGCGGAGCTCCTATAATTCACCCCTCCACTTT. Its translation is CASSHGTGRRSSYNSPLHF. V gene TRBV14 combines with J gene TRBJ1-6, with 9 bases aligning to TRBD1. CDR3 length: 19 residues. Germline V gene lookup returns CDR1 SGHDN and CDR2 FVKESK. With 3 bases clipped from V and 0 bases from J, the junction kept 9 bases outside the gene matches.

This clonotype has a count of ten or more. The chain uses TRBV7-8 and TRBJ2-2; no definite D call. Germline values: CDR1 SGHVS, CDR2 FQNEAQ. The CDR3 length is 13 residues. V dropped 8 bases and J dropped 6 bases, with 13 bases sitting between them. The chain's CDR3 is CASVGKAAGELFF. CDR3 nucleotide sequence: TGTGCCAGCGTAGGGAAGGCGGCCGGGGAGCTGTTTTTT.